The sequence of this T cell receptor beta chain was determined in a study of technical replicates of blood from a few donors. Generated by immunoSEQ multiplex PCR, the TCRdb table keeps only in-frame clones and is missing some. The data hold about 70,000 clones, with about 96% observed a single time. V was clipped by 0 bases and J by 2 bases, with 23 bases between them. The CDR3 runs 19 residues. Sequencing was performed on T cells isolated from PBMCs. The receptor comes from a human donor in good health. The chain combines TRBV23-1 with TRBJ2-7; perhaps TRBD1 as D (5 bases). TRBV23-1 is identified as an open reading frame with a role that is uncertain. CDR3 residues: CASSQSSLGRAPRTYEQYF. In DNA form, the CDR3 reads TGCGCCAGCAGTCAATCAAGTCTGGGCAGGGCTCCCCGAACCTACGAGCAGTACTTC.